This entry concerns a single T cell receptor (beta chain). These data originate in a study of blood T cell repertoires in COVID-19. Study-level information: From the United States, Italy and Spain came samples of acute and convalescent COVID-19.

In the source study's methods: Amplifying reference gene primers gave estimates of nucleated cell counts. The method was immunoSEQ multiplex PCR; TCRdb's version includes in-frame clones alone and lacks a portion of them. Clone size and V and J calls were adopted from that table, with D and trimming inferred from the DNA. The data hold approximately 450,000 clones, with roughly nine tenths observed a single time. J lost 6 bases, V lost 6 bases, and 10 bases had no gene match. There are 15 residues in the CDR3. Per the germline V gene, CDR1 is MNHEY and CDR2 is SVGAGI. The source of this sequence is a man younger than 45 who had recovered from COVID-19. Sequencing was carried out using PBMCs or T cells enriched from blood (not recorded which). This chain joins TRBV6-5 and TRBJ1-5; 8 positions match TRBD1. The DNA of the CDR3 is TGTGCCAGCAGCCTCCAGACAGGGGAAGGTCAGCCCCAGCATTTT. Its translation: CASSLQTGEGQPQHF.